The entry that follows covers one T cell receptor (beta chain) sequence. Antigen specificity is unknown. The data originate from a study of T cell responses to AZD1222 COVID-19 vaccine. Study observations and caveats: Across spike, vaccine-associated CD4 TCRs were found, dominant at 160-218 and 743-854. Repertoires were collected only later (after the peak T cell response had occurred). Donors skewed white British and female; clonal diversity was possibly underestimated. The study found Spike-specific TCR breadth and depth rose after two AZD1222 doses.

In germline, CDR1 is SGHNT, CDR2 YYREEE (reference sequence). The ends lost 0 bases at V and 2 bases at J; junction bases unmatched: 7. This CDR3 spans 18 amino acids. Method: immunoSEQ multiplex PCR; TCRdb's copy keeps in-frame clones and lacks some. The sample lists around 160,000 clones, around 94% occurring once. Source: peripheral blood, taken on day 0 of AZD1222 vaccination. The rearrangement uses TRBV5-4 and TRBJ2-1, with 11 bases lining up with TRBD2. The sequence came from an adult in good health. In DNA, the CDR3 is TGTGCCAGCAGCTTGGAGAAAGGACTAGCGGGTACCTACAATGAGCAGTTCTTC. Translating it yields CASSLEKGLAGTYNEQFF.